This T cell receptor (beta chain) stems from a study of shared clonotypes between healthy human individuals. Notes on the study in general: The genetic and exposure-history diversity represented was limited by few donors. The study sampled only blood, and tissue repertoires likely differ.

Comments on this clone: What it binds is not known.

TCRdb keeps only in-frame clones here, not all; method: immunoSEQ multiplex PCR. Of about half a million clones in the sample, 70% to 80% are singletons; the top ten hold around 12%. All the donors were Caucasian adults who lived in Nashville, Tennessee. The unsorted samples took about 90 million PBMCs to get genomic DNA. The sample comprised PBMCs. This sequence originates from a woman aged 35 to 49 in good health. Some clones in this sample may be carry-over from other donors' samples.

In DNA form, the CDR3 reads TGTGCCACCAGCCCCTCCACAGGGCGCGGGGAGCTGTTTTTT. This translates into CATSPSTGRGELFF. The rearrangement uses TRBV15 and TRBJ2-2; maybe TRBD1 (6 bases). Germline CDR1 LNHNV, CDR2 YYDKDF (reference sequence). This CDR3 contains 14 residues. Trimming removed 5 bases from V and 7 bases from J, with 14 bases in between.